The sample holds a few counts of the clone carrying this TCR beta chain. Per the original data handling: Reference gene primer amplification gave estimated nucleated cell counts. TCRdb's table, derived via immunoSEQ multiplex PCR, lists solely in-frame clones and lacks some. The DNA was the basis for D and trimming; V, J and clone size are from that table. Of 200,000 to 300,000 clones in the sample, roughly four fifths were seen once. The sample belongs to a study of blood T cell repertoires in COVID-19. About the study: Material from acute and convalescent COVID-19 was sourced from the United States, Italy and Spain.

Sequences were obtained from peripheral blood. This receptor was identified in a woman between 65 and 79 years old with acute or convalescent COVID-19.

CDR3 region: CASSQDLSGGRSQETQYF. CDR3 DNA sequence: TGTGCCAGCAGCCAAGATCTGTCGGGGGGGCGTTCCCAAGAGACCCAGTACTTC. The chain combines TRBV4-2 with TRBJ2-5; TRBD2 matches at 8 bases. Germline trimming cut 0 bases from V and 1 base from J; bases unmatched to any gene: 10. CDR1 is LGHNA, CDR2 YNFKEQ, per germline. The CDR3 consists of 18 residues.